This TCR beta chain was recovered during a study of regulatory T cells in long-lasting Graves disease. Study-level results: Possibly, accuracy suffered from the small sample size. Public clonotype sharing was higher in persistent than newly diagnosed patients.

Ten or more counts support this clonotype. Its antigen is not known. Through Arm-PCR of CDR3 regions and iRepertoire HTBI primers, TCR beta libraries were built. TCRdb analysed the multiplex PCR reads with MiXCR anew, one entry per CDR3 protein. Among hundreds of thousands of distinct CDR3 sequences listed, less than 20% were seen once. Time point: newly diagnosed GD, antithyroid drugs for less than 3 months. Following extraction of RNA from PBMCs, that RNA was used to make the TCR library. EDTA tubes received around 9.9 milliliters of collected peripheral blood. The CDR3 covers 12 residues. Trimming removed 3 bases from V and 5 bases from J, with 7 bases in between. Germline V gene data show CDR1 as MDHEN and CDR2 as SYDVKM.

This TCR derives from a female donor with Graves disease. This sequence joins TRBV28 and TRBJ1-1, with D hard to call. Source: peripheral blood mononuclear cells (PBMCs), taken at new diagnosis, from a patient treated with antithyroid drugs. The CDR3 sequence is CASSFGMTEAFF. The CDR3, as DNA: TGTGCCAGCAGTTTCGGGATGACTGAAGCTTTCTTT. The whole variable domain, filled in from reference TRBV28 and TRBJ1-1, reads DVKVTQSSRYLVKRTGEKVFLECVQDMDHENMFWYRQDPGLGLRLIYFSYDVKMKEKGDIPEGYSVSREKKERFSLILESASTNQTSMYLCASSFGMTEAFFGQGTRLTVV.